This entry lists 17 T cell receptor beta chains sequenced from one sample in a study of CD8 T cells in Susac syndrome. Random hexamers were used to reverse transcribe the RNA input (about 0.5 to 1 ug). TCRdb re-derived calls from the immunoSEQ multiplex PCR reads in MiXCR, one entry per CDR3 protein. Of about 280,000 distinct CDR3 sequences in the sample, about 88% were seen once. The sample was CD8+ T cells from PBMCs. These receptors came from a human donor with multiple sclerosis.

The genes are TRBV28 and TRBJ2-3; D is possibly TRBD2 (6 bases). The CDR3 has 14 residues. CDR1 is MDHEN and CDR2 is SYDVKM in the germline V gene. Trimming cost V 6 bases and J 3 bases, with 13 bases left between them. Here the CDR3 reads CASSRDLMTDTQYF. CDR3 DNA: TGTGCCAGCAGCAGGGACTTGATGACAGATACGCAGTATTTT. Looking up the rest from reference TRBV28 and TRBJ2-3 gives the full variable domain: DVKVTQSSRYLVKRTGEKVFLECVQDMDHENMFWYRQDPGLGLRLIYFSYDVKMKEKGDIPEGYSVSREKKERFSLILESASTNQTSMYLCASSRDLMTDTQYFGPGTRLTVL.

This clonotype was detected only once. The CDR3 DNA sequence: TGTGCCAGCAGCTCACGGGCAGCTTGGAACACTGAAGCTTTCTTT. It is translated as CASSSRAAWNTEAFF. The V call is TRBV7-9, the J call TRBJ1-1; no firm D call. Per the germline V gene, CDR1 is SEHNR and CDR2 is FQNEAQ (reference sequence). The CDR3 is made up of 15 amino acids. Trimming pared 4 bases from V and 1 base from J, leaving 13 bases between.

This CDR3 is CASSALTGELGYTF. CDR3 coding DNA: TGTGCCAGCAGCGCCCTGACAGGGGAGTTAGGCTACACCTTC. This sequence joins TRBV9 and TRBJ1-2; TRBD1 matches 8 bases. V gave up 3 bases and J gave up 8 bases; unmatched junction bases: 9. The CDR3 has 14 amino acids. CDR1 is SGDLS, CDR2 YYNGEE, per germline.

This clonotype was seen just once. V usage is TRBV13 and J usage is TRBJ2-3, with a possible D match to TRBD2 (5 bases). V lost 1 base, J lost 10 bases, and 21 bases lay in between. The CDR3 extends over 16 amino acids. CDR1 is PRHDT, CDR2 FYEKMQ, per germline (reference sequence). CDR3 DNA sequence: TGTGCCAGCAGCTTAGAGGGAGCTCCGCTGCTCGGTGCGCAGTATTTT. Amino acid sequence: CASSLEGAPLLGAQYF.

This chain links TRBV5-1 with TRBJ2-1; D gene uncertain. V shed 1 base and J shed 0 bases, with 11 bases lying between them. CDR1 SGHRS and CDR2 YFSETQ come from the germline V gene. The length of the CDR3 is 16 residues. The DNA for the CDR3 is TGCGCCAGCAGCTTGACGGGTCCTAGCTCCTACAATGAGCAGTTCTTC. As protein: CASSLTGPSSYNEQFF.

The rearrangement links TRBV5-6 to TRBJ1-1, with no clear D. The germline V gene encodes CDR1 SGHDT and CDR2 YYEEEE. Trimming pared 4 bases from V and 4 bases from J, leaving 17 bases between. There are 15 residues in the CDR3. The chain's CDR3 is CASSPPSGEGTEAFF. CDR3 nucleotide sequence: TGTGCCAGCAGCCCACCCAGCGGGGAGGGCACTGAAGCTTTCTTT.

The chain joins TRBV9 to TRBJ2-2; tentatively, D is TRBD2 (6 bases). Between the trimmed V and J ends, which lost 0 bases and 1 base, there was a span of 7 bases. The germline CDR1 and CDR2 sequences are SGDLS and YYNGEE. CDR3 length: 15 residues. The CDR3 nucleotides read TGTGCCAGCAGCGTAGGGGGGGTGAACACCGGGGAGCTGTTTTTT. Its translation is CASSVGGVNTGELFF.

The rearrangement joins TRBV20-1 to TRBJ2-6; perhaps TRBD1 as D (5 bases). The V and J ends lost 1 base and 2 bases respectively, with 9 bases between them. This CDR3 contains 15 residues. CDR1 and CDR2 (germline): DFQATT, SNEGSKA (reference sequence). CDR3 nucleotide sequence: TGCAGTGCTAGAGGGACAACTACTGGGGCCAACGTCCTGACTTTC. Protein sequence: CSARGTTTGANVLTF.

This clonotype was detected only a few times. V gene TRBV7-8 combines with J gene TRBJ2-7; TRBD2 agrees at 8 bases. The V segment lost 5 bases and the J segment 7 bases; nucleotides outside the gene matches: 7. The CDR3 is made up of 13 amino acids. Germline CDR1 is SGHVS and CDR2 is FQNEAQ. The CDR3 spells CASSQGLAREQYF. CDR3 sequence (DNA): TGTGCCAGCAGCCAAGGACTAGCCAGGGAGCAGTACTTC.

DNA of the CDR3: TGTGCCAGCAGCTCTCCCGGGACAGGGATCTACGAGCAGTACTTC. Protein sequence: CASSSPGTGIYEQYF. The V and J genes are TRBV28 and TRBJ2-7, with TRBD1 identical over 9 bases. The V gene's germline CDR1 is MDHEN and CDR2 SYDVKM. Losses at the gene ends were 6 bases for V and 3 bases for J; bases not matched to a gene: 9. The CDR3 covers 15 residues. Together with reference TRBV28 and TRBJ2-7, the CDR3 gives the full variable domain: DVKVTQSSRYLVKRTGEKVFLECVQDMDHENMFWYRQDPGLGLRLIYFSYDVKMKEKGDIPEGYSVSREKKERFSLILESASTNQTSMYLCASSSPGTGIYEQYFGPGTRLTVT.

The CDR3 reads CASSLVLSNTGELFF. The DNA of the CDR3 is TGTGCCAGCAGTTTGGTACTCTCGAACACCGGGGAGCTGTTTTTT. This chain links TRBV28 with TRBJ2-2; D is ambiguous. V lost 3 bases and J lost 0, with 8 bases in between. Germline CDR1 MDHEN, CDR2 SYDVKM. CDR3 length: 15 residues. The full variable domain, rest sourced from reference TRBV28 and TRBJ2-2, is DVKVTQSSRYLVKRTGEKVFLECVQDMDHENMFWYRQDPGLGLRLIYFSYDVKMKEKGDIPEGYSVSREKKERFSLILESASTNQTSMYLCASSLVLSNTGELFFGEGSRLTVL.

The CDR3 DNA follows: TGTGCCAGCAGCTACCCGGGACAGCTGAACACTGAAGCTTTCTTT. Its protein product is CASSYPGQLNTEAFF. The chain carries TRBV5-4 and TRBJ1-1, with 7 bases matching TRBD1. This CDR3 region has 15 residues. Per germline, CDR1 SGHNT and CDR2 YYREEE (reference sequence). V lost 3 bases, J lost 0 bases, and 5 bases stayed unmatched.

The J gene is TRBJ2-7, the V gene TRBV15; D could derive from TRBD1 or TRBD2 (6 bases each). CDR1 is LNHNV and CDR2 is YYDKDF in the germline V gene (reference sequence). Trimming pared 5 bases from V and 2 bases from J, leaving 13 bases between. The CDR3 covers 14 residues. The CDR3 nucleotides are TGTGCCACCAGCGGCGGGACATTCACCTACGAGCAGTACTTC. Translation gives CATSGGTFTYEQYF.

The V gene is TRBV24-1, the J gene TRBJ2-5; possible D gene TRBD2, 6 bases. Germline CDR1 and CDR2: KGHDR and SFDVKD. Trimming pared 4 bases from V and 7 bases from J, leaving 15 bases between. This CDR3 has 14 residues. The CDR3: CATSDTGLPLTQYF. In DNA, the CDR3 is TGTGCCACCAGTGACACGGGACTGCCCTTGACCCAGTACTTC.

V and J are TRBV20-1 and TRBJ1-5; no clear D. This CDR3 spans 12 amino acids. CDR1 and CDR2 (germline): DFQATT, SNEGSKA (reference sequence). V lost 4 bases, J lost 8 bases, and 12 bases lay in between. The CDR3: CSATRWTEPQHF. For the CDR3, the DNA is TGCAGTGCTACCCGTTGGACGGAGCCCCAGCATTTT.

The rearrangement uses TRBV16 and TRBJ1-5, with D possibly matching TRBD1 (5 bases). Germline V lookup: CDR1 KGHSY, CDR2 FQNENV. V was shortened by 5 bases and J by 9 bases, with 17 bases between the two germline ends. The CDR3 loop spans 14 amino acids. The CDR3 loop reads CASSWDGPRVPQHF. The CDR3, as DNA: TGTGCCAGCAGCTGGGACGGCCCCCGGGTGCCCCAGCATTTT.

On this clonotype: The missing conserved phenylalanine or tryptophan at the end of this CDR3 makes a read error likely. The V and J genes are TRBV20-1 and TRBJ2-5; the D is unclear. This CDR3 contains 14 residues. Germline V CDR1 and CDR2: DFQATT, SNEGSKA (reference sequence). The germline V and J ends were trimmed by 3 bases and 2 bases, with 13 bases remaining between them. CDR3 amino acids: CSASPERGQETQYL. CDR3 nucleotides: TGCAGTGCTAGTCCCGAGAGAGGTCAAGAGACCCAGTACCTC.